The present entry profiles one T cell receptor (beta chain) with its context. Its antigen remains unidentified. The CDR3 contains 16 residues. V lost 1 base and J lost 5, with 14 bases in between. CDR1 MGHDK and CDR2 SYGVNS come from the germline V gene. The sample belongs to a study of cytomegalovirus exposure and HLA in healthy donors. Study-wide results and limits: In a later analysis, productive TCRs from donors in an Asian-associated ancestry cluster reportedly carried fewer N-insertions than the cohort mean.

PCR used 60 Vbeta primers and 13 Jbeta primers. TCRdb's table, derived via immunoSEQ multiplex PCR, lists solely in-frame clones and lacks some. The sample includes more than 150,000 clones, roughly four fifths of them seen just once. Sequenced: PBMCs. The origin of this receptor is a man aged 35 to 55 in good health and CMV-seronegative. J is TRBJ2-2 and V is TRBV25-1; D is perhaps TRBD1 (6 bases). This chain's CDR3 is CASSEFSTGKTGELFF. DNA for the CDR3: TGTGCCAGCAGTGAATTTAGCACAGGGAAAACCGGGGAGCTGTTTTTT.